This TCR beta chain appears in the sequencing data of a study of cytomegalovirus exposure and HLA in healthy donors. Healthy donors of bone marrow made up the group. Germline V lookup: CDR1 SGHVS, CDR2 FQNEAQ. V was pared by 8 bases and J by 5 bases, with 11 bases of the junction left unmatched. The CDR3 has 15 amino acids. In the PCR, 60 Vbeta and 13 Jbeta primers were used. Sequenced by immunoSEQ multiplex PCR; TCRdb stores in-frame clones only, minus some. The sample lists about 68,000 clones, 80% to 90% occurring once. The sequenced sample consisted of PBMCs. This TCR was recovered from a human donor in good health. The V and J genes are TRBV7-8 and TRBJ2-2; 7 nucleotides line up with TRBD2. CDR3 bases: TGTGCCAGCGGTCGGGCGGGGGTAGGGACCGGGGAGCTGTTTTTT. It yields the protein CASGRAGVGTGELFF.